What follows are 13 T cell receptor beta chains derived from one specimen sequenced in a study of T cell responses to AZD1222 COVID-19 vaccine. TCRdb's copy holds only in-frame clones and misses some; the assay was immunoSEQ multiplex PCR. The table shows some 120,000 clones, with roughly 84% occurring only once. This specimen consisted of peripheral blood, obtained on day 0 of AZD1222 vaccination. These receptor sequences come from an adult in good health.

The V and J genes are TRBV5-1 and TRBJ1-1, with no clear D. There are 15 residues in the CDR3. Trimming took off 1 base at V and 1 base at J, with 11 bases between the two ends. Germline V gene sequence: CDR1 SGHRS, CDR2 YFSETQ. This chain's CDR3 is CASSLNGGWNTEAFF. The DNA for the CDR3 is TGCGCCAGCAGCTTGAACGGCGGCTGGAACACTGAAGCTTTCTTT.

About this clone itself: The same CDR3 is also encoded by other DNA sequences in this sample. CDR3 residues: CASSPPGRGTNYGYTF. In DNA form, the CDR3 reads TGTGCCAGCAGCCCCCCCGGGCGGGGAACGAACTATGGCTACACCTTC. V is TRBV9 and J is TRBJ1-2; D remains ambiguous. The CDR3 loop spans 16 amino acids. Trimming stripped 4 bases from V and 2 bases from J, with 18 bases between. From germline, CDR1 is SGDLS and CDR2 YYNGEE.

The chain recombines TRBV27 with TRBJ1-6, with TRBD1 as a possible D gene (5 bases). This CDR3 region has 13 residues. CDR1 and CDR2 (germline): MNHEY, SMNVEV (reference sequence). Trimming removed 10 bases from V and 10 bases from J, with 17 bases in between. The CDR3: CATGGRVDSPLHF. The CDR3 DNA is TGTGCCACCGGGGGGAGGGTAGACTCACCCCTCCACTTT.

The gene calls are TRBV3-1 (or the pseudogene TRBV3-2) and TRBJ1-2, with D possibly matching TRBD1 (5 bases). Trimming left V 0 bases short and J 0 bases short, with 14 bases between. This CDR3 region has 17 residues. Germline values: CDR1 LGHDT, CDR2 YNNKEL (reference sequence). CDR3 sequence reads: CASSQEITGKSNYGYTF. CDR3 nucleotide sequence: TGTGCCAGCAGCCAAGAGATCACAGGAAAATCTAACTATGGCTACACCTTC.

The rearrangement links TRBV24-1 to TRBJ1-5; TRBD1 agrees at 7 bases. Germline CDR1 reads KGHDR; CDR2 reads SFDVKD. V dropped 10 bases and J dropped 5; count of bases not matched to a gene: 7. The CDR3 is made up of 13 amino acids. CDR3 residues: CATRDRADQPQHF. CDR3 sequence (DNA): TGTGCCACTAGGGACAGAGCAGATCAGCCCCAGCATTTT.

CDR3 DNA: TGTGCCAGCAGGGCTATCTCGCGCCCAGGGCAGTTCTTC. Its translation is CASRAISRPGQFF. The rearrangement uses TRBV11-2 and TRBJ2-1; no definite D call. This CDR3 comprises 13 residues. V was pared by 6 bases and J by 12 bases, with 18 bases between. Looked up from germline, CDR1 is SGHAT and CDR2 is FQNNGV.

V usage is TRBV24-1 and J usage is TRBJ2-1; TRBD1 is a possible D gene (6 bases). The CDR3 is 11 residues long. With 12 bases removed from V and 4 bases from J, the gap between germline ends came to 9 bases. Germline CDR1 KGHDR, CDR2 SFDVKD. CDR3 protein: CAAGTYNEQFF. The DNA for the CDR3 is TGTGCCGCTGGGACATACAATGAGCAGTTCTTC.

This chain joins TRBV7-3 and TRBJ2-3; TRBD2 agrees at 12 bases. V was pared by 5 bases and J by 2 bases, with 8 bases of the junction left unmatched. This CDR3 is built from 17 residues. Germline assignment: CDR1 SGHTA and CDR2 FQGTGA. CDR3 nucleotides: TGTGCCAGCAGCCCCCTAGCGGGGGGGGGCCCCACAGATACGCAGTATTTT. It encodes CASSPLAGGGPTDTQYF.

Turning to this clone: One junction end does not reproduce the germline sequence, and a read error may be involved. This rearrangement joins TRBV29-1 to TRBJ1-2, with TRBD1 as a possible D gene (6 bases). This CDR3 spans 9 amino acids. Per germline, CDR1 SQVTM and CDR2 ANQGSEA. The CDR3 DNA sequence: TGCAGCGTTGACCGGGACACGCGCTTC. This encodes CSVDRDTRF.

The rearrangement uses TRBV9 and TRBJ2-7, with 8 bases aligning to TRBD2. Germline values: CDR1 SGDLS, CDR2 YYNGEE. This CDR3 contains 19 residues. The V gene end was trimmed by 4 bases and the J gene end by 0 bases; junction bases not matched to a gene: 18. CDR3 residues: CASSRTGGGSGEDSYEQYF. CDR3 sequence (DNA): TGTGCCAGCAGCAGAACGGGAGGAGGTAGCGGGGAAGACTCCTACGAGCAGTACTTC.

A single count supports this clone. This chain joins TRBV28 and TRBJ1-4; 10 nucleotides agree with TRBD1. Looked up from germline, CDR1 is MDHEN and CDR2 is SYDVKM. The CDR3 is made up of 15 amino acids. Trimming took 5 bases from V and 6 from J; bases not matched to a gene: 6. CDR3 region: CASSLPGTGDEKLFF. In DNA, the CDR3 is TGTGCCAGCAGTCTCCCCGGGACAGGGGATGAAAAACTGTTTTTT.

V is TRBV4-1 and J is TRBJ1-3; no firm D call. CDR3 length: 12 amino acids. Germline V gene lookup returns CDR1 MGHRA and CDR2 YSYEKL. Trimming removed 0 bases from V and 4 bases from J, with 1 base in between. The CDR3 spells CASSQDGNTIYF. DNA of the CDR3: TGCGCCAGCAGCCAAGACGGAAACACCATATATTTT.

This sequence joins TRBV15 and TRBJ2-5; TRBD2 might be the D (6 bases). From germline, CDR1 is LNHNV and CDR2 YYDKDF (reference sequence). The V gene lost 0 bases and the J gene lost 5 bases, with 10 bases spanning the gap. CDR3 length equals 14 residues. DNA of the CDR3: TGTGCCACCAGCAGAGATACTAGCTCGGAGACCCAGTACTTC. It specifies CATSRDTSSETQYF.